The text below deals with one TCR beta chain. This CDR3 has 15 residues. V lost 6 bases and J lost 3, with 18 bases in between. From germline, CDR1 is MNHNS and CDR2 SASEGT. Assay: immunoSEQ multiplex PCR; the TCRdb copy retains only in-frame clones and omits some. Of tens of thousands of clones in the sample, around 77% were seen once. The data stem from a study of memory CD4+ T cells and cytomegalovirus serostatus. The sort gate was single viable CD3+CD4+CD8-CD45RO+ cells for memory CD4+ T cells. The specimen was memory CD4+ T cells from blood. This receptor was identified in an adult in good health and CMV-seronegative. This chain connects TRBV6-1 to TRBJ2-7; D is undetermined. CDR3 loop: CASRGSHSEHYEQYF. DNA for the CDR3: TGTGCCAGCAGGGGAAGCCACAGTGAGCACTACGAGCAGTACTTC.